This T cell receptor beta chain was retrieved from a study of shared clonotypes between healthy human individuals. About the study: Per donor, three plates held CD4 naive cells, three held CD4 memory, two held CD8 naive and one held CD8 memory. Findings and limits, study-wide: Collection of samples was limited to blood; tissue repertoires likely differ.

Per the original methods: Filtering differed for immunoSEQ, which gave only junction sequences without quality scores. Using immunoSEQ multiplex PCR, the repertoire was profiled, and TCRdb retains in-frame clones only, with some absent. Clone size and V and J calls were adopted from that table, with D and trimming inferred from the DNA. The sample includes roughly 2.1 million clones, around 93% of them seen just once. V was pared by 9 bases and J by 9 bases, with 16 bases of the junction left unmatched. This CDR3 has 15 amino acids. Per the germline V gene, CDR1 is LNHNV and CDR2 is YYDKDF (reference sequence). A note on this clone: Its antigen is still unknown.

The naive CD8 subset, CD45RO-negative cells positively selected for CCR7, excluded terminally differentiated effector memory CD45RA+ cells. The sequencing sample was made of naive CD8+ T cells from PBMCs. The chain joins TRBV15 to TRBJ2-1, with 8 bases that match TRBD2. The clonotype was recovered from a man aged 18 to 29 in good health. Some clones in this sample may be carry-over from other donors' samples. The CDR3 loop reads CATQPREGIWAEQFF. As DNA, the CDR3 is TGTGCCACTCAACCACGGGAGGGGATATGGGCTGAGCAGTTCTTC. The variable domain in full, with the rest retrieved from reference TRBV15 and TRBJ2-1, is DAMVIQNPRYQVTQFGKPVTLSCSQTLNHNVMYWYQQKSSQAPKLLFHYYDKDFNNEADTPDNFQSRRPNTSFCFLDIRSPGLGDTAMYLCATQPREGIWAEQFFGPGTRLTVL.